These 15 T cell receptor beta chains originate from one sample sequenced in a study of Graves' ophthalmopathy and Graves' hyperthyroidism. CDR3 regions of TCR beta were amplified from RNA transcripts. Scientists carried out first-round RT-PCR using HTBI primers and then a second-round multiplex PCR. Each CDR3 protein is one row after TCRdb ran MiXCR on the multiplex PCR reads. The sample shows over a million distinct CDR3 sequences, about 40% of them seen only once. The material sequenced was peripheral blood or thyroid tissue (not recorded which). All receptors come from an adult man with Graves' hyperthyroidism.

This clonotype was recorded at least ten times. The J gene is TRBJ1-4, the V gene TRBV19; D uncertain. The CDR3 is made up of 14 amino acids. Germline CDR1 and CDR2: LNHDA and SQIVND (reference sequence). V dropped 6 bases and J dropped 5 bases, with 13 bases sitting between them. CDR3 coding DNA: TGTGCCAGTAGACTCGTTGGTCCGAATGAAAAACTGTTTTTT. Amino acid sequence: CASRLVGPNEKLFF. Based on the CDR3 plus reference TRBV19 and TRBJ1-4, the full variable domain is DGGITQSPKYLFRKEGQNVTLSCEQNLNHDAMYWYRQDPGQGLRLIYYSQIVNDFQKGDIAEGYSVSREKKESFPLTVTSAQKNPTAFYLCASRLVGPNEKLFFGSGTQLSVL.

The chain joins TRBV11-2 to TRBJ1-1, with D uncertain. Per germline, CDR1 SGHAT and CDR2 FQNNGV. CDR3 length equals 14 residues. With 3 bases removed from V and 1 base from J, the gap between germline ends came to 9 bases. The CDR3 DNA reads TGTGCCAGCAGCTTTCCCAGACAGAACACTGAAGCTTTCTTT. Translated, it gives CASSFPRQNTEAFF.

A word on this clonotype: An end of the junction differs from the germline gene, which may be a read error. V gene TRBV12-3 or TRBV12-4 combines with J gene TRBJ2-7; maybe TRBD1 (8 bases). CDR3 length: 16 residues. For the CDR3, the DNA is TGTGCCAGCAGTTCCGTCGTAGGACAGGGAGGGAACGAGCAGTGCTTC. Translated, it gives CASSSVVGQGGNEQCF.

This clonotype showed up many times. This chain uses TRBV12-3 or TRBV12-4 with TRBJ2-7, with D perhaps matching TRBD1 (6 bases). V shed 11 bases and J shed 3 bases, with 11 bases lying between them. The CDR3 extends over 11 amino acids. The CDR3 loop reads CASGQSYEQYF. CDR3 nucleotide sequence: TGTGCCTCTGGACAGAGCTACGAGCAGTACTTC.

This clonotype was observed a handful of times. This may come from a read error, since a much larger clone is one base off. The chain combines TRBV7-2 with TRBJ1-2; TRBD1 is a possible D gene (6 bases). CDR1 and CDR2 from the germline V gene are SGHTA and FQGNSA. CDR3 length: 15 residues. V was clipped by 5 bases and J by 1 base, with 14 bases between them. The CDR3, as DNA: TGTGCCAGCAGCCCCCGGACGGACAGTAACTATGGCTACACCTTC. Its protein product is CASSPRTDSNYGYTF.

This clonotype came up many times. The chain combines TRBV29-1 with TRBJ2-7; D gene ambiguous. Trimming removed 3 bases from V and 4 bases from J, with 10 bases in between. This CDR3 has 12 residues. Germline CDR1 reads SQVTM; CDR2 reads ANQGSEA. The CDR3, as DNA: TGCAGCGTTGAGGATGGGTTGTACGAGCAGTACTTC. As protein: CSVEDGLYEQYF.

This clonotype was detected a few times. The chain links TRBV7-9 to TRBJ2-7; 11 nucleotides line up with TRBD1. Germline CDR1 and CDR2: SEHNR and FQNEAQ (reference sequence). Unmatched junction bases numbered 4, after V lost 6 bases and J lost 3 bases. The CDR3 is 14 amino acids. This chain's CDR3 is CASSKDRGLYEQYF. As DNA, the CDR3 is TGTGCCAGCAGTAAGGACAGGGGGCTCTACGAGCAGTACTTC. The entire variable domain, with the rest obtained from reference TRBV7-9 and TRBJ2-7, is as follows: DTGVSQNPRHKITKRGQNVTFRCDPISEHNRLYWYRQTLGQGPEFLTYFQNEAQLEKSRLLSDRFSAERPKGSFSTLEIQRTEQGDSAMYLCASSKDRGLYEQYFGPGTRLTVT.

This clonotype has only a few counts. The gene calls are TRBV2 and TRBJ2-5; perhaps D is TRBD1 or TRBD2 (5 bases each). The CDR3 has 12 amino acids. The V end lost 9 bases, the J end lost 5 bases, and 13 bases lay between the germline ends. CDR1 SNHLY and CDR2 FYNNEI come from the germline V gene. The DNA of the CDR3 is TGTGCCAGGAGGGGTTTGAGGGAGACCCAGTACTTC. Amino acid sequence: CARRGLRETQYF.

A few counts support this clonotype. The CDR3: CASSLGGTVAQETQYF. The CDR3 nucleotides read TGTGCCAGCAGCTTAGGTGGGACAGTCGCCCAAGAGACCCAGTACTTC. This chain connects TRBV7-6 to TRBJ2-5, with 7 positions matching TRBD1. CDR1 and CDR2 (germline): SGHVS, FNYEAQ. V gave up 1 base and J gave up 1 base; unmatched junction bases: 6. This CDR3 region has 16 residues.

As to this clonotype: This CDR3 fails to terminate in the conserved phenylalanine or tryptophan, so it likely reflects a read error. The CDR3 coding sequence is TGTGCCAGCAGTGATCGGTCGGGTAGTAAAGAGACCCAGTACCTC. Its protein is CASSDRSGSKETQYL. V is TRBV13 and J is TRBJ2-5; D unclear. From germline, CDR1 is PRHDT and CDR2 FYEKMQ (reference sequence). The V and J ends lost 6 bases and 3 bases respectively, with 17 bases between them. This CDR3 has 15 residues.

Concerning this clonotype: A much larger clone lies a single base off, so this may be a read error. This chain uses TRBV7-2 with TRBJ2-5; 14 bases are shared with TRBD2. Germline-derived CDR1 and CDR2 are SGHTA and FQGNSA. The CDR3 is made up of 19 amino acids. This CDR3 reads CASSLARTGLAGGQEAQYF. The CDR3 DNA sequence: TGTGCCAGCAGCTTAGCAAGGACAGGACTAGCGGGAGGACAAGAGGCCCAGTACTTC.

In its sample, this clonotype was seen many times. The chain recombines TRBV9 with TRBJ1-4; possibly TRBD1 for D (5 bases). There are 15 residues in the CDR3. Germline assignment: CDR1 SGDLS and CDR2 YYNGEE. Trimming left V 0 bases short and J 6 bases short, with 12 bases between. CDR3 nucleotide sequence: TGTGCCAGCAGCGTAGGGGGGAGCGCTGATGAAAAACTGTTTTTT. Protein: CASSVGGSADEKLFF.

This clonotype was seen at least ten times. A read error may produce the germline difference seen at one junction end. The J gene is TRBJ2-7, the V gene TRBV10-3; 7 nucleotides line up with TRBD1. CDR1 and CDR2 from the germline V gene are ENHRY and SYGVKD. This CDR3 region has 13 residues. The CDR3 spells CAIGETGTYEQYF. The CDR3 DNA reads as TGTGCCATCGGTGAGACAGGGACCTACGAGCAGTACTTC.

A few counts support this clonotype. The chain has TRBV6-5 and TRBJ2-7, with D possibly being TRBD2 (7 bases). Trimming removed 2 bases from V and 2 bases from J, with 10 bases in between. The germline gives CDR1 MNHEY, CDR2 SVGAGI. The CDR3 is 14 residues long. CDR3 in amino acids: CASSYAGAPYEQYF. The CDR3 nucleotides are TGTGCCAGCAGTTACGCGGGGGCCCCCTACGAGCAGTACTTC.

This clonotype was observed a handful of times. The V and J genes are TRBV6-5 and TRBJ2-2, with D hard to call. The CDR3 is made up of 13 amino acids. Germline CDR1 MNHEY, CDR2 SVGAGI. Trimming pared 8 bases from V and 7 bases from J, leaving 14 bases between. Here the CDR3 DNA reads TGTGCCAGCTCAAAGGTCTTGGGCGGGGAGCTGTTTTTT. Its protein is CASSKVLGGELFF.